The T cell receptor (beta chain) described here comes from a study of T cell responses to AZD1222 COVID-19 vaccine. Whole-study context: Second doses at about 4 or about 12 weeks were pooled. Study-wide points: Within unmutated variant regions lay the reported targets of nearly half of spike-specific TCRs. There were mostly white British donors and more females than males, and clonal diversity was possibly underestimated.

About this clone itself: Its matching antigen is unknown.

With 6 bases clipped from V and 3 bases from J, the junction kept 0 bases outside the gene matches. CDR3 size: 13 residues. CDR1 is SNHLY and CDR2 is FYNNEI in the germline V gene. Libraries were prepared by immunoSEQ multiplex PCR; TCRdb keeps only in-frame clonotypes and omits some of them. Among around 100,000 clones listed, roughly nine tenths were seen once. The chain carries TRBV2 and TRBJ2-2; 8 nucleotides line up with TRBD1. Sequencing was performed on peripheral blood, taken on day 0 of AZD1222 vaccination. The clonotype was recovered from an adult in good health. The CDR3 sequence: CASRGQDTGELFF. The CDR3 DNA follows: TGTGCCAGCAGGGGACAGGACACCGGGGAGCTGTTTTTT. The full variable domain, completed using reference TRBV2 and TRBJ2-2, is EPEVTQTPSHQVTQMGQEVILRCVPISNHLYFYWYRQILGQKVEFLVSFYNNEISEKSEIFDDQFSVERPDGSNFTLKIRSTKLEDSAMYFCASRGQDTGELFFGEGSRLTVL.